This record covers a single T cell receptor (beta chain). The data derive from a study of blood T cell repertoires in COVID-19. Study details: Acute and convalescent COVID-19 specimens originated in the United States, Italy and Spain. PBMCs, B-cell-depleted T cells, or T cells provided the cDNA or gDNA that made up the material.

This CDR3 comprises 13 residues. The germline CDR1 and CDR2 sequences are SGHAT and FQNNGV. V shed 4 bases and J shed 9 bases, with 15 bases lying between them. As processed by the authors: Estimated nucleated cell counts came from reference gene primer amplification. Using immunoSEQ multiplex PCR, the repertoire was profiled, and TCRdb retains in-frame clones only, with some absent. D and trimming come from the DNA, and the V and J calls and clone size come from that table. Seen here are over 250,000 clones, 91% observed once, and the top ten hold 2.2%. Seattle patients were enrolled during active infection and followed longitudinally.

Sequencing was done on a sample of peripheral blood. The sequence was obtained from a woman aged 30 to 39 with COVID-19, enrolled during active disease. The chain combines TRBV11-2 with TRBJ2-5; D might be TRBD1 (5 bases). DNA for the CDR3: TGTGCCAGCAGCTCCTTAGACCTCAGGGCCCAGTACTTC. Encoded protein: CASSSLDLRAQYF.